These 6 T cell receptor beta chains originate from one sample sequenced in a study of T cell changes during pregnancy in multiple sclerosis. TCRdb's table, derived via immunoSEQ multiplex PCR, lists solely in-frame clones and lacks some. The sample shows around 60,000 clones, about 90% of them seen only once. The specimen was CD4+ T cells from peripheral blood mononuclear cells, collected after pregnancy. These receptors were taken from a female donor in good health, enrolled as a control in a pregnancy study.

The J gene is TRBJ1-4, the V gene TRBV27; D might be TRBD1 (6 bases). V was trimmed by 6 bases and J by 0 bases, leaving 11 bases between them. This CDR3 comprises 15 residues. Germline CDR1 is MNHEY and CDR2 is SMNVEV (reference sequence). CDR3 loop: CASRAQGATNEKLFF. CDR3 nucleotide sequence: TGTGCCAGCAGAGCACAGGGAGCAACTAATGAAAAACTGTTTTTT.

The CDR3 sequence: CASKGQGSSGELFF. The CDR3 DNA reads TGTGCCAGCAAGGGACAGGGATCGTCCGGGGAGCTGTTTTTT. The chain recombines TRBV7-3 with TRBJ2-2; 9 bases map to TRBD1. The CDR3 sequence is 14 residues long. The V and J ends lost 7 bases and 6 bases, in that order; junction bases with no gene match: 6. The germline V gene encodes CDR1 SGHTA and CDR2 FQGTGA.

This clone was found a few times. The rearrangement joins TRBV7-9 to TRBJ1-3, with D hard to call. V shed 5 bases and J shed 2 bases, with 10 bases lying between them. Germline assignment: CDR1 SEHNR and CDR2 FQNEAQ (reference sequence). The CDR3 is 14 residues long. The CDR3 loop is CASSQDIAGNTIYF. As DNA, the CDR3 is TGTGCCAGCAGCCAAGACATAGCTGGAAACACCATATATTTT.

The chain is built from TRBV6-5 and TRBJ1-6; D is undetermined. V lost 2 bases and J lost 4, with 6 bases in between. The CDR3 extends over 14 amino acids. Germline V gives CDR1 MNHEY, CDR2 SVGAGI. CDR3 amino acids: CASSYGLYNSPLHF. Written as DNA, the CDR3 is TGTGCCAGCAGTTACGGGCTTTATAATTCACCCCTCCACTTT.

The V and J genes are TRBV6-5 and TRBJ1-6, with D perhaps TRBD1 (6 bases). The CDR3 has 16 amino acids. Germline values: CDR1 MNHEY, CDR2 SVGAGI. Deletions cut 2 bases from V and 4 bases from J, with 12 bases between. The CDR3 spells CASSYRGHRYNSPLHF. In DNA, the CDR3 is TGTGCCAGCAGTTACAGGGGACACCGATATAATTCACCCCTCCACTTT.

This chain links TRBV7-8 with TRBJ1-6, with a weak D call TRBD1 (6 bases). The CDR3 runs to 16 residues. In germline, CDR1 is SGHVS, CDR2 FQNEAQ. The V end lost 2 bases, the J end lost 8 bases, and 16 bases lay between the germline ends. The CDR3: CASSLTLGAGYSPLHF. The CDR3, as DNA: TGTGCCAGCAGCTTAACTCTGGGGGCTGGTTATTCACCCCTCCACTTT.